What follows are 17 T cell receptor beta chains derived from one specimen sequenced in a study of shared clonotypes between healthy human individuals. Here immunoSEQ multiplex PCR was the method, and the copy in TCRdb shows in-frame clones only, minus some. The data contain some 2.4 million clones, over 85% of them singletons. Sample: naive CD4+ T cells from PBMCs. Described subset: CD45RA+ positively selected. The receptor source for this set is a man aged 18 to 29 in good health. Some clones in this sample may be carry-over from other donors' samples.

The J gene is TRBJ2-5, the V gene TRBV5-1, with 8 bases matching TRBD2. The V segment lost 1 base and the J segment 4 bases; nucleotides outside the gene matches: 3. The CDR3 loop spans 14 amino acids. Germline CDR1 is SGHRS and CDR2 is YFSETQ. The CDR3 protein is CASSLIAGGETQYF. The CDR3 DNA sequence: TGCGCCAGCAGCTTGATCGCGGGAGGAGAGACCCAGTACTTC.

The V call is TRBV5-1, the J call TRBJ2-7; 11 bases match TRBD1. The V gene's germline CDR1 is SGHRS and CDR2 YFSETQ. CDR3 length: 13 amino acids. After removal of 4 bases from V and 6 bases from J, the junction contained 3 bases not matched to a gene. The CDR3 coding sequence is TGCGCCAGCAGCGTGGGACAGGGGGGCGAGCAGTACTTC. It specifies CASSVGQGGEQYF.

The chain recombines TRBV5-1 with TRBJ1-2, with D possibly matching TRBD1 (6 bases). The CDR3 has 14 amino acids. Deletions cut 0 bases from V and 4 bases from J, with 10 bases between. The germline gives CDR1 SGHRS, CDR2 YFSETQ. Here the CDR3 DNA reads TGCGCCAGCAGCTTGGCAGTAGGGGGCTATGGCTACACCTTC. Protein product: CASSLAVGGYGYTF.

The chain uses TRBV18 and TRBJ2-3; D is ambiguous. Per germline, CDR1 KGHSH and CDR2 LQKENI. This CDR3 spans 15 amino acids. Trimming shortened V by 3 bases and J by 4 bases, and 14 bases separated the two germline ends. CDR3 amino acids: CASSPLMGAADTQYF. CDR3 DNA sequence: TGTGCCAGCTCACCTCTGATGGGTGCGGCAGATACGCAGTATTTT.

This chain uses TRBV29-1 with TRBJ2-2; D not certain. The CDR3 consists of 16 residues. V shed 3 bases and J shed 2 bases, with 16 bases lying between them. Germline CDR1 reads SQVTM; CDR2 reads ANQGSEA. The DNA for the CDR3 is TGCAGCGTTGACGGTGGGCTGGGAACTAACACCGGGGAGCTGTTTTTT. This sequence encodes CSVDGGLGTNTGELFF.

This sequence joins TRBV7-3 and TRBJ2-1; D may be TRBD2 (6 bases). The CDR3 is made up of 16 amino acids. V was pared by 4 bases and J by 6 bases, with 19 bases between. Germline CDR1 reads SGHTA; CDR2 reads FQGTGA. In DNA, the CDR3 is TGTGCCAGCAGCTCCCAAACCGGGCGGGGTGGCAATGAGCAGTTCTTC. The encoded protein is CASSSQTGRGGNEQFF.

V gene TRBV5-1 combines with J gene TRBJ1-2, with 8 bases lining up with TRBD1. Germline V gene lookup returns CDR1 SGHRS and CDR2 YFSETQ. V was pared by 2 bases and J by 3 bases, with 3 bases of the junction left unmatched. The CDR3 covers 14 residues. The CDR3 sequence: CASSFTGGDYGYTF. The CDR3 DNA follows: TGCGCCAGCAGCTTTACAGGGGGGGACTATGGCTACACCTTC.

V usage is TRBV18 and J usage is TRBJ2-2; 8 bases line up with TRBD1. Germline lookup yields CDR1 KGHSH and CDR2 LQKENI. The CDR3 contains 14 residues. V trimming: 3 bases; J trimming: 7 bases; junction bases outside the gene matches: 4. The CDR3 region has the DNA TGTGCCAGCTCACCGTCGGGACAGGACGGGGAGCTGTTTTTT. It yields the protein CASSPSGQDGELFF.

This rearrangement joins TRBV5-4 to TRBJ2-2, with D tentatively TRBD1 or TRBD2 (5 bases each). There are 17 residues in the CDR3. Germline V gene lookup returns CDR1 SGHNT and CDR2 YYREEE (reference sequence). V was cut by 3 bases and J by 0 bases, with 15 bases left in between. The CDR3 DNA reads as TGTGCCAGCAGCTCCGGGACCACACGACCGAACACCGGGGAGCTGTTTTTT. Its translation is CASSSGTTRPNTGELFF.

The chain recombines TRBV6-5 with TRBJ1-1; unclear D gene. V was cut by 2 bases and J by 4 bases, with 8 bases left in between. CDR1 and CDR2 from the germline V gene are MNHEY and SVGAGI. The CDR3 totals 13 residues. This CDR3 is CASSYGRFTEAFF. CDR3 in DNA: TGTGCCAGCAGTTACGGCCGCTTCACTGAAGCTTTCTTT.

The gene calls are TRBV7-2 and TRBJ1-1; D ambiguous. V was pared by 1 base and J by 11 bases, with 20 bases between. CDR1 and CDR2 (germline): SGHTA, FQGNSA. The CDR3 runs 15 residues. CDR3 sequence (DNA): TGTGCCAGCAGCTTAGGATTGCAGGTTACCGGGGTGGCTTTCTTT. Its translation is CASSLGLQVTGVAFF.

The chain employs TRBV7-3 and TRBJ2-1; 10 bases align to TRBD1. The CDR3 has 16 residues. The V and J ends lost 6 bases and 0 bases, in that order; junction bases with no gene match: 5. Per the germline V gene, CDR1 is SGHTA and CDR2 is FQGTGA. The CDR3 region has the DNA TGTGCCAGCAGTCCGCGGACAGGGGGCTCCTACAATGAGCAGTTCTTC. The encoded protein is CASSPRTGGSYNEQFF.

The rearrangement uses TRBV5-1 and TRBJ1-1; D possibly corresponds to TRBD1 (6 bases). The CDR3 runs to 16 residues. V was cut by 0 bases and J by 0 bases, with 12 bases left in between. Germline-derived CDR1 and CDR2 are SGHRS and YFSETQ. The CDR3 spells CASSLGDNFLNTEAFF. DNA for the CDR3: TGCGCCAGCAGCTTGGGGGACAACTTCCTGAACACTGAAGCTTTCTTT.

This clone turned up a few times. This chain connects TRBV19 to TRBJ2-7; D may be TRBD2 (5 bases). Germline assignment: CDR1 LNHDA and CDR2 SQIVND (reference sequence). The V end lost 6 bases, the J end lost 0 bases, and 9 bases lay between the germline ends. The CDR3 contains 13 residues. DNA of the CDR3: TGTGCCAGTAGGTTGGCGGGCTCCTACGAGCAGTACTTC. Its protein is CASRLAGSYEQYF.

The chain recombines TRBV7-9 with TRBJ2-1; 8 nucleotides agree with TRBD2. CDR1 SEHNR and CDR2 FQNEAQ come from the germline V gene (reference sequence). The V segment lost 2 bases and the J segment 7 bases; nucleotides outside the gene matches: 1. This CDR3 has 13 residues. The CDR3 loop is CASSLIAGNEQFF. CDR3 bases: TGTGCCAGCAGCTTAATAGCGGGGAATGAGCAGTTCTTC.

This chain uses TRBV28 with TRBJ1-3; D is undetermined. CDR1 is MDHEN and CDR2 is SYDVKM in the germline V gene. The V end was cut by 6 bases, the J end by 3 bases, with 12 bases between. The CDR3 is made up of 14 amino acids. CDR3 in DNA: TGTGCCAGCAGATGGGAGGGTAGTGGAAACACCATATATTTT. The encoded protein is CASRWEGSGNTIYF.

V usage is TRBV28 and J usage is TRBJ2-7, with a tentative D call TRBD1 (6 bases). Per germline, CDR1 MDHEN and CDR2 SYDVKM. The CDR3 loop spans 16 amino acids. V was shortened by 8 bases and J by 2 bases, with 22 bases between the two germline ends. The CDR3 sequence: CASVGAGQGSAYEQYF. The CDR3 coding sequence is TGTGCCAGCGTGGGGGCCGGTCAGGGGAGCGCCTACGAGCAGTACTTC.